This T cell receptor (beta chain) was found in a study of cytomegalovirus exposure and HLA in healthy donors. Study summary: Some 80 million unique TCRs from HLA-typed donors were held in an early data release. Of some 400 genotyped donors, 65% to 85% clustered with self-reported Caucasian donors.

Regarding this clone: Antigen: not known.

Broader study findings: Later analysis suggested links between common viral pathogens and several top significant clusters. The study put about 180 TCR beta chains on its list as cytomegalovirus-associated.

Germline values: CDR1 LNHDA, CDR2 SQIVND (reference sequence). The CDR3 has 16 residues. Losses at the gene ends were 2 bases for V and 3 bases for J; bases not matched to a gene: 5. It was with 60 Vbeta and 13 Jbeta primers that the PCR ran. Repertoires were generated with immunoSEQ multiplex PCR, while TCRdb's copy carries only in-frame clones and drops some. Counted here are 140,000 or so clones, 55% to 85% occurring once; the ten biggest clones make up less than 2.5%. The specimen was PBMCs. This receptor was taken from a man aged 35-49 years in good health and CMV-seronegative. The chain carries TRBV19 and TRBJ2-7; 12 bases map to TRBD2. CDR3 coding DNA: TGTGCCAGTAGTATAACTACTAGCGGGAGGATCTACGAGCAGTACTTC. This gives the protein CASSITTSGRIYEQYF.